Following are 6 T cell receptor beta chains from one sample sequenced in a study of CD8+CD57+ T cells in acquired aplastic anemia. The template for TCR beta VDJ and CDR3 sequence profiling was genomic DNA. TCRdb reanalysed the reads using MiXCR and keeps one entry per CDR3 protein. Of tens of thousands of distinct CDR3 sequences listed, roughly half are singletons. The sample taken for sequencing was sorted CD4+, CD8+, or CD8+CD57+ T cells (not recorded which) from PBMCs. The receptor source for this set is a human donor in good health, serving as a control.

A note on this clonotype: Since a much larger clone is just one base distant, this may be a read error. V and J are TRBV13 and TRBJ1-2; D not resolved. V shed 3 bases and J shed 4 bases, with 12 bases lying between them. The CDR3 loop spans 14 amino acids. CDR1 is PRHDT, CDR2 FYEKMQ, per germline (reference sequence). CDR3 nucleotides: TGTGCCAGCAGCTTTGGTGGTACAATCTATGGCTACACCTTC. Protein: CASSFGGTIYGYTF.

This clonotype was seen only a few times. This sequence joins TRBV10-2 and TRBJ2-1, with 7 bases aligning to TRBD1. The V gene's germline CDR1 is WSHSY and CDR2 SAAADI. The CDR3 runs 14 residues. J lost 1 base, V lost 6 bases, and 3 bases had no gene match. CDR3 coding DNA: TGCGCCAGCAGAATACAGGGGTCCTACAATGAGCAGTTCTTC. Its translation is CASRIQGSYNEQFF.

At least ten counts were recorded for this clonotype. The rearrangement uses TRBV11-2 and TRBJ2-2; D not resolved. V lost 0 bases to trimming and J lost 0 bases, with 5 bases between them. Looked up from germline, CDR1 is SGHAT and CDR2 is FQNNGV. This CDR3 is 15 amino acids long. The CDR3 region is CASSLERTNTGELFF. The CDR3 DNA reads TGTGCCAGCAGCTTAGAGCGGACGAACACCGGGGAGCTGTTTTTT.

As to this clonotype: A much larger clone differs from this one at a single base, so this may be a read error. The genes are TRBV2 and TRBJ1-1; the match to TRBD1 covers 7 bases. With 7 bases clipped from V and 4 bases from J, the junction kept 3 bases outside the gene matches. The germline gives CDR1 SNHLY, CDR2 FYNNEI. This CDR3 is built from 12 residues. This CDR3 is CASNDRVTEAFF. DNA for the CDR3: TGTGCCAGCAATGACAGGGTCACTGAAGCTTTCTTT.

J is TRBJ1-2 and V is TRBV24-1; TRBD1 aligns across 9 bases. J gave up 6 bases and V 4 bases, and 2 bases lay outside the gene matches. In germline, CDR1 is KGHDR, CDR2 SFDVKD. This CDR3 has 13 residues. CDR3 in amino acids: CATSERTGDGYTF. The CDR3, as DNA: TGTGCCACCAGTGAAAGGACAGGGGATGGCTACACCTTC.

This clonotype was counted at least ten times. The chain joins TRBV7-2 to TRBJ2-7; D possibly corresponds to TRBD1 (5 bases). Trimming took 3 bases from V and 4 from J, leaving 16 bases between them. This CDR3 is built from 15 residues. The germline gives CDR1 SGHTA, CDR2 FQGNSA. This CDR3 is CASSFPENTGYEQYF. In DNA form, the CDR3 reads TGTGCCAGCAGCTTTCCGGAAAATACAGGATACGAGCAGTACTTC.